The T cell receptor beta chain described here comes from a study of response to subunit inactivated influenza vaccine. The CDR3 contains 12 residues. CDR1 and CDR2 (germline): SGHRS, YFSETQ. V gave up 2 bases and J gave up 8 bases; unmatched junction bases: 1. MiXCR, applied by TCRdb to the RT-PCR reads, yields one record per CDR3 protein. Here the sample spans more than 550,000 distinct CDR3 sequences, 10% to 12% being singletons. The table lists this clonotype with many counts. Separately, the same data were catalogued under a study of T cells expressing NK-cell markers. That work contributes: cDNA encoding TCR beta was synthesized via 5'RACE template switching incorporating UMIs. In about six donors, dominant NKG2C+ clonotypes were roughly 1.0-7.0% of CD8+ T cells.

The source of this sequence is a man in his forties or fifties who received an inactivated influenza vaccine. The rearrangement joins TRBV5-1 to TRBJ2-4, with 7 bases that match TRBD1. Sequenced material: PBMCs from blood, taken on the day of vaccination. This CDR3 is CASSFGTDIQYF. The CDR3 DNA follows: TGCGCCAGCAGCTTCGGGACAGACATTCAGTACTTC.